The source of this T cell receptor beta chain is a study of T-cell memory formation after mild COVID-19. About the study: Clusters were largely donor specific.

5'RACE, which relied on constant-segment primers, yielded TCR alpha and TCR beta cDNA libraries carrying sample barcodes and UMIs. Each CDR3 protein gets one entry after TCRdb re-called the 5' RACE reads with MiXCR. Among about 340,000 distinct CDR3 sequences, more than 20% were seen once, and the ten largest hold 12%. Trimming left V 7 bases short and J 5 bases short, with 14 bases between. The length of the CDR3 is 12 residues. Germline values: CDR1 DFQATT, CDR2 SNEGSKA (reference sequence). There are a few counts of this clonotype. Its matching antigen is unknown. General study points: Clonal second-wave expansions that peaked on day 37 had unconfirmed SARS-CoV-2 specificity. CD4+ contracting clones lay mainly in CM and EM, CD8+ ones in EMRA.

This receptor was taken from an adult woman who had mild COVID-19 (a few samples of this study predate the infection). Cell type and time point are not known. Sequenced: PBMCs or a T cell subset sorted from them (not recorded which). The rearrangement uses TRBV20-1 and TRBJ1-1; possibly TRBD1 for D (6 bases). This chain's CDR3 is CSERGPGTEAFF. CDR3 bases: TGCAGTGAACGGGGGCCTGGAACTGAAGCTTTCTTT.